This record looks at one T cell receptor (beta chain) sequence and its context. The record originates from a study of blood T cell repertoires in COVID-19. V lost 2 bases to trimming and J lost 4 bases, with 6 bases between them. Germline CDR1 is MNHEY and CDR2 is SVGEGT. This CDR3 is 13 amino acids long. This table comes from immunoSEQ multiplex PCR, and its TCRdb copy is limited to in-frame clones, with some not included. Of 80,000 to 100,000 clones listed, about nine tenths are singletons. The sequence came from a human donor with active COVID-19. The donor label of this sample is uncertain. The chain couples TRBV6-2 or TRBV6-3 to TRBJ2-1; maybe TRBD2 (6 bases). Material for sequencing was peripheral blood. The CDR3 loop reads CASSYGGYNEQFF. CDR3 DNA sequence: TGTGCCAGCAGTTACGGAGGGTACAATGAGCAGTTCTTC.